This T cell receptor beta chain derives from a study of T cell responses to AZD1222 COVID-19 vaccine. Comments on this clone: As yet, its antigen is unknown.

This CDR3 is 14 amino acids long. J lost 2 bases, V lost 1 base, and 0 bases had no gene match. The germline V gene has CDR1 PRHDT and CDR2 FYEKMQ (reference sequence). Notes on the study in general: Vaccine-associated CD4 TCRs ranged over spike, dominating at 160-218 and 743-854. Donors, mostly white British, included more females; clonal diversity was possibly underestimated.

TCRdb's copy holds only in-frame clones and misses some; the assay was immunoSEQ multiplex PCR. The repertoire has 29,000 or so clones, approximately 93% of them found once; the top ten carry over 8%. The sequence derives from an adult in good health. The sequencing here drew on peripheral blood, taken on day 0 of AZD1222 vaccination. The genes are TRBV13 and TRBJ1-2; 8 bases fit TRBD1. CDR3 in DNA: TGTGCCAGCAGCTTAGACAGGGGGAACTATGGCTACACCTTC. It yields the protein CASSLDRGNYGYTF. The entire variable domain, with the rest obtained from reference TRBV13 and TRBJ1-2, is as follows: AAGVIQSPRHLIKEKRETATLKCYPIPRHDTVYWYQQGPGQDPQFLISFYEKMQSDKGSIPDRFSAQQFSDYHSELNMSSLELGDSALYFCASSLDRGNYGYTFGSGTRLTVV.